A single sample gave rise to the 24 T cell receptor beta chains below, sequenced in a study of blood T cell repertoires in COVID-19. The data were produced by immunoSEQ multiplex PCR, yet TCRdb's version contains in-frame clones alone and is incomplete. The sample lists 500,000 to 600,000 clones; around nine tenths were seen once. The sequencing input was peripheral blood. These TCRs come from a woman between 50 and 59 years old with COVID-19, enrolled during active disease.

The chain couples TRBV11-1 to TRBJ2-3, with D perhaps TRBD2 (5 bases). Trimming took 5 bases from V and 4 from J, leaving 7 bases between them. Per the germline V gene, CDR1 is SGHAT and CDR2 is FQDESV (reference sequence). The CDR3 is made up of 12 amino acids. CDR3 bases: TGTGCCAGCAGCCGGGGAGCAGATACGCAGTATTTT. It yields the protein CASSRGADTQYF.

The chain is built from TRBV9 and TRBJ2-7; perhaps D is TRBD1 or TRBD2 (5 bases each). The V gene's germline CDR1 is SGDLS and CDR2 YYNGEE. CDR3 length: 13 amino acids. Trimming cost V 4 bases and J 6 bases, with 14 bases left between them. CDR3 sequence reads: CASSLGTAGEQYF. CDR3 in DNA: TGTGCCAGCAGCCTAGGGACGGCGGGCGAGCAGTACTTC.

The rearrangement joins TRBV2 to TRBJ1-1, with 9 bases matching TRBD1. Trimming took 5 bases from V and 7 from J; bases not matched to a gene: 8. Germline loops: CDR1 SNHLY, CDR2 FYNNEI. The CDR3 length is 14 residues. CDR3 amino acids: CASSISPGQGEAFF. The CDR3 DNA sequence: TGTGCCAGCAGTATTTCCCCGGGACAGGGTGAAGCTTTCTTT.

V usage is TRBV4-1 and J usage is TRBJ1-4, with 8 bases matching TRBD1. Unmatched junction bases numbered 11, after V lost 4 bases and J lost 4 bases. The CDR3 runs 17 residues. Germline V gene data show CDR1 as MGHRA and CDR2 as YSYEKL. CDR3 nucleotide sequence: TGCGCCAGCAGCCCCTTTCAAACAGGGGGTGGTAATGAAAAACTGTTTTTT. Protein product: CASSPFQTGGGNEKLFF.

The gene calls are TRBV7-3 and TRBJ2-3; TRBD2 matches at 10 bases. The CDR3 runs to 20 residues. The V gene end was trimmed by 1 base and the J gene end by 5 bases; junction bases not matched to a gene: 18. Per germline, CDR1 SGHTA and CDR2 FQGTGA. This CDR3 is CASSLNPVRSGGAIVDTQYF. For the CDR3, the DNA is TGTGCCAGCAGCTTAAATCCGGTGCGGAGCGGGGGGGCAATAGTAGATACGCAGTATTTT. Together with reference TRBV7-3 and TRBJ2-3, the CDR3 gives the full variable domain: GAGVSQTPSNKVTEKGKYVELRCDPISGHTALYWYRQSLGQGPEFLIYFQGTGAADDSGLPNDRFFAVRPEGSVSTLKIQRTERGDSAVYLCASSLNPVRSGGAIVDTQYFGPGTRLTVL.

This clone has more than one count but fewer than ten. The J gene is TRBJ1-5, the V gene TRBV7-9, with TRBD1 matching over 9 bases. The germline CDR1 and CDR2 sequences are SEHNR and FQNEAQ (reference sequence). V shed 5 bases, J shed 1 base, and the junction held 0 bases outside the gene matches. CDR3 length equals 14 residues. Here the CDR3 DNA reads TGTGCCAGCAGCGGGACAGGGAGCAATCAGCCCCAGCATTTT. Its protein product is CASSGTGSNQPQHF. Based on the CDR3 plus reference TRBV7-9 and TRBJ1-5, the full variable domain is DTGVSQNPRHKITKRGQNVTFRCDPISEHNRLYWYRQTLGQGPEFLTYFQNEAQLEKSRLLSDRFSAERPKGSFSTLEIQRTEQGDSAMYLCASSGTGSNQPQHFGDGTRLSIL.

The chain links TRBV10-1 to TRBJ2-3, with D maybe TRBD2 (5 bases). V was trimmed by 2 bases and J by 4 bases, leaving 13 bases between them. This CDR3 spans 15 amino acids. Germline CDR1 is WNHNN and CDR2 is SYGVQD (reference sequence). The CDR3 region has the DNA TGCGCCAGCAGTGAGCTAGCAGCGGTCGCAGATACGCAGTATTTT. It encodes CASSELAAVADTQYF.

The chain is built from TRBV29-1 and TRBJ2-1, with 13 bases aligning to TRBD2. Germline-derived CDR1 and CDR2 are SQVTM and ANQGSEA. The trim removed 7 bases at V and 15 bases at J, leaving 6 bases unmatched. The CDR3 runs to 11 residues. CDR3 protein: CSAGTSGEMFF. The DNA for the CDR3 is TGCAGCGCCGGGACTAGCGGGGAAATGTTCTTC.

The chain uses TRBV2 and TRBJ1-2; D unclear. Germline loops: CDR1 SNHLY, CDR2 FYNNEI. The CDR3 extends over 17 amino acids. Trimming removed 7 bases at V and 4 bases at J, with 25 bases between. The CDR3 DNA sequence: TGTGCCAGCACGAGGGCGGGGATGGGAGCTACGGGCTATGGCTACACCTTC. Amino acid sequence: CASTRAGMGATGYGYTF.

V gene TRBV5-6 combines with J gene TRBJ1-2; D is ambiguous. CDR3 length equals 13 residues. Trimming took off 4 bases at V and 1 base at J, with 8 bases between the two ends. Germline V gives CDR1 SGHDT, CDR2 YYEEEE. The CDR3 region has the DNA TGTGCCAGCAGCCCTACAGATAACTATGGCTACACCTTC. Translation: CASSPTDNYGYTF.

The V gene is TRBV5-6, the J gene TRBJ1-4; D not certain. Deletions cut 5 bases from V and 4 bases from J, with 12 bases between. This CDR3 spans 14 amino acids. The germline gives CDR1 SGHDT, CDR2 YYEEEE. In nucleotides, the CDR3 is TGTGCCAGCAGTCGACGGGAGATTAATGAAAAACTGTTTTTT. Its translation is CASSRREINEKLFF.

J is TRBJ1-3 and V is TRBV11-2, with a possible D match to TRBD1 (5 bases). The CDR3 is 14 residues long. Per the germline V gene, CDR1 is SGHAT and CDR2 is FQNNGV. The V gene lost 3 bases and the J gene lost 3 bases, with 9 bases spanning the gap. The CDR3 loop reads CASSFGRDGNTIYF. The CDR3 nucleotides are TGTGCCAGCAGCTTCGGCAGGGATGGAAACACCATATATTTT.

The chain recombines TRBV2 with TRBJ1-2; the D gene is possibly TRBD1 (5 bases). Germline V gene lookup returns CDR1 SNHLY and CDR2 FYNNEI. V was clipped by 11 bases and J by 3 bases, with 16 bases between them. The CDR3 totals 13 residues. CDR3 sequence reads: CAGHLSRDYGYTF. Written as DNA, the CDR3 is TGTGCCGGACACCTCAGTCGGGACTATGGCTACACCTTC.

The V and J genes are TRBV5-5 and TRBJ1-2; 8 nucleotides agree with TRBD1. The CDR3 length is 16 residues. Unmatched junction bases numbered 9, after V lost 1 base and J lost 4 bases. Germline V gene sequence: CDR1 SGHKS, CDR2 YYEKEE (reference sequence). For the CDR3, the DNA is TGTGCCAGCAGCTTGACTTCCGGGACAGGTGTCTATGGCTACACCTTC. Translated: CASSLTSGTGVYGYTF.

This clone has only one observation. The chain combines TRBV12-3 or TRBV12-4 with TRBJ1-3, with D perhaps TRBD1 (5 bases). Trimming removed 0 bases from V and 7 bases from J, with 7 bases in between. The CDR3 consists of 13 residues. The CDR3 sequence is CASSLAEGNTIYF. The CDR3 DNA follows: TGTGCCAGCAGTTTAGCGGAGGGGAACACCATATATTTT.

The chain couples TRBV6-1 to TRBJ2-7, with no clear D. The CDR3 is made up of 13 amino acids. Trimming removed 2 bases at V and 0 bases at J, with 5 bases between. Germline values: CDR1 MNHNS, CDR2 SASEGT. The CDR3 sequence: CASSEPYSYEQYF. The CDR3 bases are TGTGCCAGCAGTGAACCGTACTCCTACGAGCAGTACTTC.

V gene TRBV6-2 or TRBV6-3 combines with J gene TRBJ2-3, with 7 bases fitting TRBD2. After removal of 6 bases from V and 9 bases from J, the junction contained 12 bases not matched to a gene. The germline CDR1 and CDR2 sequences are MNHEY and SVGEGT. The CDR3 length is 14 residues. CDR3 region: CASSYLAALGTQYF. In DNA form, the CDR3 reads TGTGCCAGCAGCTATCTAGCGGCCTTGGGGACGCAGTATTTT.

This rearrangement joins TRBV7-9 to TRBJ1-1; maybe TRBD1 (6 bases). This CDR3 contains 13 residues. The germline gives CDR1 SEHNR, CDR2 FQNEAQ (reference sequence). Trimming removed 4 bases at V and 6 bases at J, with 12 bases between. CDR3: CASSSSQGSEAFF. Written as DNA, the CDR3 is TGTGCCAGCAGCTCATCACAGGGATCTGAAGCTTTCTTT. The full variable domain, rest sourced from reference TRBV7-9 and TRBJ1-1, is DTGVSQNPRHKITKRGQNVTFRCDPISEHNRLYWYRQTLGQGPEFLTYFQNEAQLEKSRLLSDRFSAERPKGSFSTLEIQRTEQGDSAMYLCASSSSQGSEAFFGQGTRLTVV.

V is TRBV5-1 and J is TRBJ2-2; 10 bases are a match to TRBD1. The CDR3 totals 18 residues. Germline-derived CDR1 and CDR2 are SGHRS and YFSETQ. The trim removed 1 base at V and 2 bases at J, leaving 8 bases unmatched. The DNA for the CDR3 is TGCGCCAGCAGCTTGTCCGGGACAGGGGATAGTAACACCGGGGAGCTGTTTTTT. Translation gives CASSLSGTGDSNTGELFF.

The chain has TRBV2 and TRBJ1-6; 9 nucleotides line up with TRBD1. The trim removed 7 bases at V and 7 bases at J, leaving 5 bases unmatched. Germline CDR1 is SNHLY and CDR2 is FYNNEI. The CDR3 loop spans 14 amino acids. For the CDR3, the DNA is TGTGCCAGCAAACAGGGGGCCGCAAATTCACCCCTCCACTTT. The encoded protein is CASKQGAANSPLHF.

The J gene is TRBJ2-3, the V gene TRBV5-4; TRBD2 is a possible D gene (6 bases). The V gene lost 2 bases and the J gene lost 2 bases, with 15 bases spanning the gap. The CDR3 spans 16 residues. Germline CDR1 is SGHNT and CDR2 is YYREEE (reference sequence). The chain's CDR3 is CASSFDIAALTDTQYF. CDR3 nucleotide sequence: TGTGCCAGCAGCTTCGATATAGCGGCCCTCACAGATACGCAGTATTTT.

This clone was recorded only once. The J gene is TRBJ2-2, the V gene TRBV27; D unresolved. Trimming removed 5 bases at V and 7 bases at J, with 8 bases between. CDR1 is MNHEY, CDR2 SMNVEV, per germline (reference sequence). The CDR3 has 12 amino acids. CDR3: CASSPFGGELFF. DNA of the CDR3: TGTGCCAGCAGTCCCTTCGGCGGGGAGCTGTTTTTT.

This chain links TRBV5-1 with TRBJ1-1; possible D gene TRBD1, 5 bases. Trimming removed 2 bases at V and 4 bases at J, with 12 bases between. This CDR3 spans 14 amino acids. In germline, CDR1 is SGHRS, CDR2 YFSETQ. For the CDR3, the DNA is TGCGCCAGCAGCTTAGCCCAGGGAAGCACTGAAGCTTTCTTT. This sequence encodes CASSLAQGSTEAFF.

This clone was seen just once. The chain joins TRBV4-1 to TRBJ2-2, with D perhaps TRBD1 (6 bases). The V and J ends lost 4 bases and 8 bases respectively, with 17 bases between them. This CDR3 has 15 amino acids. CDR1 MGHRA and CDR2 YSYEKL come from the germline V gene. CDR3 residues: CASSPPGTRRGELFF. For the CDR3, the DNA is TGCGCCAGCAGCCCCCCAGGGACAAGAAGGGGGGAGCTGTTTTTT.